The 9 T cell receptor beta chains presented below share a single source sample, sequenced in a study of cytomegalovirus exposure and HLA in healthy donors. The PCR had 60 Vbeta and 13 Jbeta primers. Method: immunoSEQ multiplex PCR; TCRdb's copy keeps in-frame clones and lacks some. In the table there are 200,000 to 250,000 clones, approximately 80% of which are singletons. Sequencing was performed on PBMCs. All receptors come from a girl between 5 and 17 years old in good health and CMV-seronegative.

The V gene is TRBV28, the J gene TRBJ2-5; 9 bases align to TRBD2. The V and J ends lost 9 bases and 4 bases, in that order; junction bases with no gene match: 9. The CDR3 spans 14 residues. The germline V gene has CDR1 MDHEN and CDR2 SYDVKM. Written as DNA, the CDR3 is TGTGCCAGTGTAGCGGGAGCCTGGAGAGAGACCCAGTACTTC. The encoded protein is CASVAGAWRETQYF. Supplemented by reference TRBV28 and TRBJ2-5, the full variable domain reads DVKVTQSSRYLVKRTGEKVFLECVQDMDHENMFWYRQDPGLGLRLIYFSYDVKMKEKGDIPEGYSVSREKKERFSLILESASTNQTSMYLCASVAGAWRETQYFGPGTRLLVL.

The chain recombines TRBV25-1 with TRBJ1-4; TRBD1 agrees at 10 bases. Looked up from germline, CDR1 is MGHDK and CDR2 is SYGVNS. This CDR3 is built from 16 residues. The J segment lost 6 bases and the V segment lost 5 bases, leaving 9 bases of the junction unmatched. CDR3 sequence (DNA): TGTGCCAGCAGTAACAGAGCCGGGACAGGGGATGAAAAACTGTTTTTT. Protein product: CASSNRAGTGDEKLFF.

The chain has TRBV30 and TRBJ2-7, with D unclear. The germline V and J ends were trimmed by 2 bases and 1 base, with 6 bases remaining between them. The CDR3 spans 12 residues. Germline V CDR1 and CDR2: GTSNPN, SVGIG (reference sequence). The CDR3 sequence: CAWSTDSYEQYF. In DNA form, the CDR3 reads TGTGCCTGGAGTACAGATTCCTACGAGCAGTACTTC.

This chain connects TRBV10-3 to TRBJ2-4, with TRBD2 matching 9 bases. CDR1 is ENHRY and CDR2 is SYGVKD in the germline V gene. V shed 2 bases, J shed 2 bases, and the junction held 7 bases outside the gene matches. The CDR3 is 17 amino acids. The CDR3 protein is CAISEPLAGRTKNIQYF. The CDR3 DNA reads TGTGCCATCAGTGAGCCTCTAGCGGGGAGGACCAAAAACATTCAGTACTTC.

The gene calls are TRBV5-4 and TRBJ1-5; D is unresolved. CDR3 length: 12 residues. Trimming took 4 bases from V and 3 from J, leaving 5 bases between them. CDR1 and CDR2 (germline): SGHNT, YYREEE (reference sequence). This CDR3 is CASSRDNQPQHF. CDR3 bases: TGTGCCAGCAGCCGGGACAATCAGCCCCAGCATTTT.

This chain joins TRBV11-2 and TRBJ1-3; the D gene is possibly TRBD1 (5 bases). CDR1 is SGHAT and CDR2 is FQNNGV in the germline V gene. Trimming left V 1 base short and J 3 bases short, with 19 bases between. The CDR3 contains 18 residues. The DNA of the CDR3 is TGTGCCAGCAGCTTAGTTTTACCTCAGGGCATAGGTGGAAACACCATATATTTT. Translation: CASSLVLPQGIGGNTIYF.

The chain uses TRBV18 and TRBJ2-3, with D tentatively TRBD1 (6 bases). Looked up from germline, CDR1 is KGHSH and CDR2 is LQKENI. The CDR3 contains 14 residues. Trimming left V 3 bases short and J 4 bases short, with 11 bases between. The CDR3 DNA is TGTGCCAGCTCACCGAACAGGGACCCAGATACGCAGTATTTT. Translating gives CASSPNRDPDTQYF.

The chain carries TRBV2 and TRBJ2-3; the D is unclear. The ends were cut back, 8 bases at V and 6 bases at J, with 18 bases in the middle. The CDR3 runs 14 residues. Germline-derived CDR1 and CDR2 are SNHLY and FYNNEI. The CDR3 DNA reads as TGTGCCAGCCAGGCGATCCTGCAATCGGATACGCAGTATTTT. Protein product: CASQAILQSDTQYF.

CDR3 in amino acids: CASSQDQRGTDTQYF. DNA of the CDR3: TGTGCCAGCAGCCAAGACCAGCGGGGCACAGATACGCAGTATTTT. The J gene is TRBJ2-3, the V gene TRBV4-2; TRBD2 is a possible D gene (6 bases). Trimming shortened V by 0 bases and J by 1 base, and 8 bases separated the two germline ends. CDR1 and CDR2 (germline): LGHNA, YNFKEQ. This CDR3 is 15 amino acids long.